Listed below are T cell receptor beta chains from one sample, sequenced in a study of graft-versus-host responses after intestinal transplantation. Clones were sequenced by immunoSEQ multiplex PCR, and TCRdb holds only the in-frame ones, with some missing. The data contain about 94,000 clones, 91% of them singletons. No antigen has been assigned to these receptors. Source: unstimulated CD8+ T cells sorted from spleen or lymph node cells, taken before intestinal transplant. The receptors were sampled from a human donor who received an intestinal transplant. Each CDR3 is given with its conserved first and last residue. A D gene is named only where the DNA matches it firmly.

v_call d_call cdr3_aa
TRBV15 TRBD2 CATSIGSRLADEQFF
TRBV28 NA CASSFSTAANEQFF
TRBV30 NA CAWSELTGYSSRGEQFF
TRBV30 NA CAWSIPDGTYEQYF
TRBV28 TRBD1 CASSLPGQGDDEQFF
TRBV19 NA CAGSILPGNTEAFF
TRBV7-8 TRBD2 CASSPSGNPYEQYF
TRBV7-6 TRBD2 CASSLTSGESRRNEQFF
TRBV11-2 NA CASSFKGAYSTDTQYF
TRBV9 NA CASSVHRGSGANVLTF
TRBV27 TRBD1 CASSTGPTGGDGYTF
TRBV5-1 NA CASSLSSATYEQYF
TRBV5-4 NA CASSPRTSTDTQYF
TRBV4-1 TRBD1 CASSQEPGTGAEQYF
TRBV11-2 NA CASSPVGGKTYNEQFF
TRBV9 TRBD1 CASSGWTGQTGELFF